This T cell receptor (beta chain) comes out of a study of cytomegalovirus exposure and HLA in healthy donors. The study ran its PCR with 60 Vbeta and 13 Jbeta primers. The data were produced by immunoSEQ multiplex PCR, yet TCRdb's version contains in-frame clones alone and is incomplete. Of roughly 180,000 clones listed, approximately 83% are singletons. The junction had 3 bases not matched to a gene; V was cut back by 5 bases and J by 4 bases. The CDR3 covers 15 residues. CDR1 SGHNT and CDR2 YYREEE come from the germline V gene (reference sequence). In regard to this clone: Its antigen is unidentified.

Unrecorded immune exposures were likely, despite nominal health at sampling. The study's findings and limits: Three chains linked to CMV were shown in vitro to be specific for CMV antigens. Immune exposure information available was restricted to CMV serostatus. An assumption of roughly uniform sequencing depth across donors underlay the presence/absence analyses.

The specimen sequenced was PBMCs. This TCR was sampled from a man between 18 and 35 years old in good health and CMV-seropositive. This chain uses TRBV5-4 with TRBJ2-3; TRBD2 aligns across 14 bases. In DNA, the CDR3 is TGTGCCAGCAGTCGACTAGCGGGGGGGGCAGATACGCAGTATTTT. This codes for CASSRLAGGADTQYF.